This TCR beta chain was captured by sequencing in a study of tumor-infiltrating lymphocytes in localized non-small cell lung cancer. To note about this clone: Its antigen is unidentified.

The CDR3 is 17 amino acids. V shed 4 bases and J shed 4 bases, with 23 bases lying between them. Germline assignment: CDR1 SGHRS and CDR2 YFSETQ. General study points: Compared with uninvolved lung, tumors showed higher T cell infiltration by TCRbeta sequencing. TCR sequencing covered a subset of patients with enough tissue. Tumor T-cell fraction from TCR sequencing was not associated with recurrence-free survival (p = 0.61).

Assay used: immunoSEQ multiplex PCR; TCRdb lists only in-frame clones, some missing. Of about 21,000 clones detected, 70% to 80% appear once; the ten largest clones hold 3.4%. The clonotype originates from a human donor with non-small cell lung cancer. This chain joins TRBV5-1 and TRBJ2-5, with D possibly TRBD2 on 6 matching bases. The sample taken for sequencing was lung tumor tissue. CDR3 in amino acids: CASSLLSGGGMSETQYF. CDR3 bases: TGCGCCAGCAGCCTCCTATCCGGGGGAGGCATGTCAGAGACCCAGTACTTC.